This T cell receptor beta chain was identified during a study of T cell changes during pregnancy in multiple sclerosis (dated by TCRdb to 2018 to 2020). About the study as a whole: The study looked at changes in the T cell repertoire across pregnancy in women with multiple sclerosis.

Taken from cysteine to phenylalanine, the CDR3 has 14 residues. Only CDR3 DNA is held: 42 bases, read in frame from base 1. Comment on this clone: What antigen it recognizes has not been identified. Within one base of it there is no much larger clone, and no base qualities were kept.

Libraries came from the immunoSEQ multiplex PCR assay. Imported from immuneACCESS, the table was reduced by TCRdb to in-frame sequences with V and J called. These copies leave out some clones; in studies compared against another copy, an unresolved V gene accounts for under half, and the cause of the remainder is not known. The sample table records 35,000 to 45,000 clones; around nine tenths of these occur just once. About 7.8% of the sample goes to the ten largest clones. Rearrangement joined TRBV21-1 to TRBJ2-7; the DNA was not used to check the table's D call, TRBD1. TRBV21-1 is shown as a pseudogene. The sequence came from a female donor with multiple sclerosis, enrolled in a pregnancy study. The material sequenced was CD8+ T cells from peripheral blood mononuclear cells, taken before pregnancy. The CDR3 loop reads CAFRTGGRSYEQYF. The nucleotide sequence is TGTGCCTTTCGGACAGGGGGACGCTCCTACGAGCAGTACTTC.